This T cell receptor beta chain came from a study of blood T cell repertoires in COVID-19. On the study more broadly: Samples of COVID-19 (acute and convalescent) were obtained from the United States, Italy and Spain. In each case, the material was cDNA or gDNA derived from T cells, B-cell-depleted T cells, or PBMCs.

The CDR3 has 15 amino acids. CDR1 and CDR2 from the germline V gene are MDHEN and SYDVKM. Trimming cost V 3 bases and J 3 bases, with 14 bases left between them. Per the authors' pipeline: Reference gene primer amplification in the assay estimated nucleated cell counts. Profiled with immunoSEQ multiplex PCR; TCRdb holds only in-frame clones, not every one. Clone size and the V and J calls come from that table; the DNA yielded D and trimming. The sample lists about 200,000 clones, 92% occurring once. The source of this sequence is a man aged 25-45 years with acute or convalescent COVID-19. The sequenced material came from peripheral blood. The V and J genes are TRBV28 and TRBJ1-1; a possible D gene is TRBD1 (6 bases). CDR3 amino acids: CASSLWAGAYTEAFF. As DNA, the CDR3 is TGTGCCAGCAGTTTGTGGGCAGGGGCGTACACTGAAGCTTTCTTT. Combining the CDR3 with reference TRBV28 and TRBJ1-1 gives the whole variable domain DVKVTQSSRYLVKRTGEKVFLECVQDMDHENMFWYRQDPGLGLRLIYFSYDVKMKEKGDIPEGYSVSREKKERFSLILESASTNQTSMYLCASSLWAGAYTEAFFGQGTRLTVV.